A selection of T cell receptor beta chains follows, all from one sample in a study of shared clonotypes between healthy human individuals. Only in-frame clones appear in the TCRdb table, and some are missing; sequencing was by immunoSEQ multiplex PCR. The profile shows around 320,000 clones, around nine tenths of them singletons. Source material: memory CD8+ T cells sorted from blood. The receptors originated from a man between 18 and 29 years old in good health. Both conserved end residues are part of each CDR3. The D gene is left open where the match is weak. The listing skips clone size in some rows; elsewhere it reads once, few, many or a size class.

size,J,D,V,DNA,CDR3
-,TRBJ1-6,-,TRBV11-2,TGTGCCAGCAGCTTTCTGCATTCACCCCTCCACTTT,CASSFLHSPLHF
-,TRBJ1-5,-,TRBV6-6,TGTGCCAGCAGTTACCCCCACATACGGAATCAGCCCCAGCATTTT,CASSYPHIRNQPQHF
-,TRBJ2-7,TRBD2,TRBV13,TGTGCCAGCAGCTCTAGCGGGAGGGCCTGGGAGCAGTACTTC,CASSSSGRAWEQYF
-,TRBJ2-7,TRBD2,TRBV19,TGTGCCAGTAGTATTGCGGGACTAGTCTACGAGCAGTACTTC,CASSIAGLVYEQYF
-,TRBJ2-7,TRBD2,TRBV27,TGTGCCAGCAGTTTATCGCCAGCGGGGGGGCTTTACGAGCAGTACTTC,CASSLSPAGGLYEQYF
-,TRBJ2-7,-,TRBV4-3,TGCGCCAGCAGCCGAGAATTGCCGGGCCTAACCTACGAGCAGTACTTC,CASSRELPGLTYEQYF
-,TRBJ2-7,-,TRBV6-5,TGTGCCAGCCGTCCAAATCGGGACAACTCTGACGAGCAGTACTTC,CASRPNRDNSDEQYF
-,TRBJ1-2,-,TRBV30,TGTGCCTGGAGTCCCCCCCCGATGCTTTGGTATGGCTACACCTTC,CAWSPPPMLWYGYTF
-,TRBJ2-5,TRBD2,TRBV10-3,TGTGCCATCAAACCTAGCGGGGGGGCCCTTAAAGAGACCCAGTACTTC,CAIKPSGGALKETQYF
-,TRBJ2-2,-,TRBV5-8,TGTGCCAGCAGCTTGTTTGTGAGTTCCACCGGGGAGCTGTTTTTT,CASSLFVSSTGELFF
-,TRBJ2-7,-,TRBV28,TGTGCCAGCAGTCTCCCTATCGGGGGGCTGTACGAGCAGTACTTC,CASSLPIGGLYEQYF
-,TRBJ2-7,-,TRBV27,TGTGCCAGCAGTTCCGGGCCTTCCTACGAGCAGTACTTC,CASSSGPSYEQYF
-,TRBJ2-3,TRBD2,TRBV27,TGTGCCAGCAGTTTATTGCGGGAGGGCCTCGATACGCAGTATTTT,CASSLLREGLDTQYF
once,TRBJ1-5,TRBD1,TRBV6-6,TGTGCCAGCAGGAGAGACAGGGTCGGTCAGCCCCAGCATTTT,CASRRDRVGQPQHF
-,TRBJ2-1,-,TRBV7-6,TGTGCCAGCAGTCCTTCTAGACCTAACAATGAGCAGTTCTTC,CASSPSRPNNEQFF
few,TRBJ1-1,-,TRBV10-1,TGCGCCAGCAGCTACGGGTTGAACACTGAAGCTTTCTTT,CASSYGLNTEAFF
once,TRBJ1-1,TRBD1,TRBV7-9,TGTGCCAGCAGCTTGGGGACAGGGAGTGGGACTGAAGCTTTCTTT,CASSLGTGSGTEAFF
-,TRBJ2-2,-,TRBV6-5,TGTGCCAGCAGTTACGGGCTAGTGGGGGACCCCGGGGAGCTGTTTTTT,CASSYGLVGDPGELFF
many,TRBJ2-6,TRBD1,TRBV19,TGTGCCAGTAGTATACCAGGGGGCTCTGGGGCCAACGTCCTGACTTTC,CASSIPGGSGANVLTF
-,TRBJ1-4,TRBD1,TRBV4-1,TGCGCCAGCAGCCACCCCCGGGACAGGGTCGGCGAAAAACTGTTTTTT,CASSHPRDRVGEKLFF
-,TRBJ2-7,-,TRBV4-1,TGCGCCAGCAGCCAGAGGATCCGGGACCCACGCGAGCAGTACTTC,CASSQRIRDPREQYF
-,TRBJ2-1,TRBD2,TRBV6-1,TGTGCCAGCAGTGGGACTAGCGGGAGGGCTTTCGATGAGCAGTTCTTC,CASSGTSGRAFDEQFF
-,TRBJ2-1,-,TRBV13,TGTGCCAGCAGCTTAGAGGAGGTGCGGGAGCAGTTCTTC,CASSLEEVREQFF
-,TRBJ2-7,-,TRBV7-9,TGTGCCAGCAGCGTCCCCCTAGACTACGAGCAGTACTTC,CASSVPLDYEQYF
-,TRBJ2-3,TRBD2,TRBV7-8,TGTGCCAGCAGCTTCAGCGGGGTAGGAGATACGCAGTATTTT,CASSFSGVGDTQYF
-,TRBJ1-6,TRBD1,TRBV4-1,TGCGCCAGCAGCCAAGAGCGGCAGGGGGGATCACCCCTCCACTTT,CASSQERQGGSPLHF